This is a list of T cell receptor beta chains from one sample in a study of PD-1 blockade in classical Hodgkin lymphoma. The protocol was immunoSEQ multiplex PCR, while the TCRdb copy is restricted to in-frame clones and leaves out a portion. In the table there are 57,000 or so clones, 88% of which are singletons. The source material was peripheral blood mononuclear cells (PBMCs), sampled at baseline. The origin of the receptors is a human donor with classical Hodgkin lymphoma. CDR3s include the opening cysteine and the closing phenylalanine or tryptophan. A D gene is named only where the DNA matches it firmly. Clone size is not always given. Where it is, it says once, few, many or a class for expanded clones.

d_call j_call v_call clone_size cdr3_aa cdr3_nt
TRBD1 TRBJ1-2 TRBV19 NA CASSTQQGNYGYTF TGTGCCAGTAGTACCCAACAGGGGAACTATGGCTACACCTTC
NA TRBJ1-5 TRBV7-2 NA CASSLDVQPQHF TGTGCCAGCAGCTTAGATGTCCAGCCCCAGCATTTT
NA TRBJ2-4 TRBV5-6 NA CASSLAKNIQYF TGTGCCAGCAGCTTAGCCAAAAACATTCAGTACTTC
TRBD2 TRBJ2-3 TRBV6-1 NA CASSTGTSRTDTQYF TGTGCCAGCAGTACCGGGACTAGTCGGACAGATACGCAGTATTTT
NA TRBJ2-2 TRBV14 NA CASSLSGGELFF TGTGCCAGCAGTTTAAGCGGGGGGGAGCTGTTTTTT
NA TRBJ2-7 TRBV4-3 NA CASSQGQGGSYEQYF TGCGCCAGCAGCCAAGGCCAGGGGGGCTCCTACGAGCAGTACTTC
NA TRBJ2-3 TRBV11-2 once CASSLAGKIDTQYF TGTGCCAGCAGCTTAGCGGGGAAGATAGATACGCAGTATTTT
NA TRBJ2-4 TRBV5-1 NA CASSPGARGGAKNIQYF TGCGCCAGCAGCCCGGGAGCCAGGGGTGGAGCCAAAAACATTCAGTACTTC
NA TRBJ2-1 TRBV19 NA CASSIVGTLYNEQFF TGTGCCAGTAGTATAGTAGGCACCCTTTACAATGAGCAGTTCTTC
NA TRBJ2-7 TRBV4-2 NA CASSQTQDSSSYEQYF TGTGCCAGCAGCCAAACTCAAGACAGCAGCTCCTACGAGCAGTACTTC
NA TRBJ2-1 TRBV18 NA CASSPQSSYNEQFF TGTGCCAGCTCACCTCAAAGCTCCTACAATGAGCAGTTCTTC
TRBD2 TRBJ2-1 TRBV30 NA CAWSVPAGGRYEQFF TGTGCCTGGAGTGTACCAGCGGGGGGGCGGTATGAGCAGTTCTTC
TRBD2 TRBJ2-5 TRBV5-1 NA CASSLLVAGGQETQYF TGCGCCAGCAGCTTGTTAGTAGCGGGGGGACAAGAGACCCAGTACTTC
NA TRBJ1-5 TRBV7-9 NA CASSLGGGRNQPQHF TGTGCCAGCAGCTTAGGGGGGGGTAGAAATCAGCCCCAGCATTTT
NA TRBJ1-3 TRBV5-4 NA CASRWAGGDTIYF TGTGCCAGCAGGTGGGCCGGAGGAGACACCATATATTTT
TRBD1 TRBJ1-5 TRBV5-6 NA CASSYAGGAEQPQHF TGTGCCAGCAGTTATGCAGGGGGCGCGGAGCAGCCCCAGCATTTT
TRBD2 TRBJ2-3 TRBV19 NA CASSIPSCSGARTDTQYF TGTGCCAGTAGTATACCTTCATGTAGCGGGGCGCGGACAGATACGCAGTATTTT
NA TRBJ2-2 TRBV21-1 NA CAIGGTGELFF TGTGCCATAGGAGGGACCGGGGAGCTGTTTTTT
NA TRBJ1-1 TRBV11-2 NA CASSLGENTEAFF TGTGCCAGCAGCCTGGGGGAGAACACTGAAGCTTTCTTT
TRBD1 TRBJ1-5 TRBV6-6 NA CATRDRGHQPQHF TGTGCCACCCGGGACAGGGGGCATCAGCCCCAGCATTTT
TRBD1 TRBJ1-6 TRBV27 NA CASSSPTGKNSPLHF TGTGCCAGCAGTTCCCCGACAGGGAAAAATTCACCCCTCCACTTT
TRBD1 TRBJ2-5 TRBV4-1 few CASSQDSSSQGKETQYF TGCGCCAGCAGCCAAGACTCGTCTTCACAGGGGAAAGAGACCCAGTACTTC
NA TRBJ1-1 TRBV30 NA CAWTPGQNTEAFF TGTGCCTGGACTCCCGGACAAAACACTGAAGCTTTCTTT
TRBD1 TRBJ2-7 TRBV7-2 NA CASSLLSDRGYEQYF TGTGCCAGCAGCTTACTTTCGGACAGGGGCTACGAGCAGTACTTC
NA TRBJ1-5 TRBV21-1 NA CASPKQPQHF TGTGCCAGCCCTAAACAGCCCCAGCATTTT
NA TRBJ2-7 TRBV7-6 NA CASSPTLNYEQYF TGTGCCAGCAGCCCTACCTTAAACTACGAGCAGTACTTC
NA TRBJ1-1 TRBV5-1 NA CASSTGQNTEAFF TGCGCCAGCAGCACAGGACAGAACACTGAAGCTTTCTTT
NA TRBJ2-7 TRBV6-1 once CASSEAGFTYEQYF TGTGCCAGCAGTGAAGCAGGCTTTACCTACGAGCAGTACTTC
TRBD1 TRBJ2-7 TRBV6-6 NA CASSYSTDRVDYEQYF TGTGCCAGCAGTTACTCGACCGACAGGGTGGATTACGAGCAGTACTTC
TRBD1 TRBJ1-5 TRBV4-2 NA CASSQVDDRGRQPQHF TGTGCCAGCAGCCAAGTTGACGACAGGGGTCGACAGCCCCAGCATTTT
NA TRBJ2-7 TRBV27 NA CASSIDPGPGGEQYF TGTGCCAGCAGTATAGACCCCGGGCCTGGGGGCGAGCAGTACTTC
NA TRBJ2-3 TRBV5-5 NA CASSLDLTSTDTQYF TGTGCCAGCAGCTTGGACTTGACTAGCACAGATACGCAGTATTTT
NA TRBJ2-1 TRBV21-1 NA CASSKRGLGNEQFF TGTGCCAGCAGCAAACGAGGACTAGGGAATGAGCAGTTCTTC
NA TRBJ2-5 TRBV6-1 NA CASSEGGETQYF TGTGCCAGCAGTGAAGGAGGGGAAACCCAGTACTTC
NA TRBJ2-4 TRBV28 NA CASSRGGAVANIQYF TGTGCCAGCTCAAGGGGGGGGGCCGTGGCAAACATTCAGTACTTC
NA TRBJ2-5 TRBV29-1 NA CSGDYQETQYF TGCAGCGGCGACTACCAAGAGACCCAGTACTTC